Many counts were recorded for the clone carrying this T cell receptor (beta chain). The antigen remains unidentified. This entry comes from a study of T cell repertoires in cytomegalovirus infection. Study-wide background: Shared public TCR beta signatures pointed to both CMV infection and a matching HLA type.

General observations from the study: The ex vivo response showed dominance by HLA-C-restricted CMV-specific TCR beta clonotypes. The study identified carriers of CMV plus the relevant HLA from cumulative public TCR beta family frequency.

TCRdb reprocessed the reads with MiXCR, giving one entry per CDR3 protein. There are roughly 230,000 distinct CDR3 sequences in the sample; about 20% occur only once, and 18% lies in the top ten. This CDR3 is built from 14 residues. The V gene's germline CDR1 is SGDLS and CDR2 YYNGEE. V was shortened by 0 bases and J by 6 bases, with 12 bases between the two germline ends. The clonotype originates from a human donor in good health (CMV status not recorded). Some clones in this sample may be carry-over from other donors' samples. This sequence joins TRBV9 and TRBJ1-1; tentative D call: TRBD1 (6 bases). The sample comprised CD8+ T cells from PBMCs. The CDR3 loop reads CASSVGGGGAEAFF. CDR3 sequence (DNA): TGTGCCAGCAGCGTAGGAGGGGGAGGGGCTGAAGCTTTCTTT.